This T cell receptor beta chain emerged from a study of blood T cell repertoires in COVID-19. Study-wide background: Collection of acute and convalescent COVID-19 samples took place in the United States, Italy and Spain. PBMCs, B-cell-depleted T cells, or T cells provided the cDNA or gDNA that made up the material.

Methods used by the authors: Using reference gene primer amplification, nucleated cell counts were estimated. TCRdb's table, derived via immunoSEQ multiplex PCR, lists solely in-frame clones and lacks some. Clonal size and the V and J genes are those of that table, whereas D and trimming came from the DNA. The repertoire holds a few hundred thousand clones, with roughly 90% as singletons. The germline CDR1 and CDR2 sequences are SGDLS and YYNGEE. Trimming took off 0 bases at V and 4 bases at J, with 13 bases between the two ends. This CDR3 is 15 amino acids long. The sequenced sample was peripheral blood. The gene calls are TRBV9 and TRBJ2-5; D is perhaps TRBD2 (6 bases). The TCR comes from a man aged 60 to 75 with acute or convalescent COVID-19. The CDR3 spells CASSVVVLGGETQYF. The CDR3 DNA sequence: TGTGCCAGCAGCGTAGTTGTACTGGGAGGAGAGACCCAGTACTTC.